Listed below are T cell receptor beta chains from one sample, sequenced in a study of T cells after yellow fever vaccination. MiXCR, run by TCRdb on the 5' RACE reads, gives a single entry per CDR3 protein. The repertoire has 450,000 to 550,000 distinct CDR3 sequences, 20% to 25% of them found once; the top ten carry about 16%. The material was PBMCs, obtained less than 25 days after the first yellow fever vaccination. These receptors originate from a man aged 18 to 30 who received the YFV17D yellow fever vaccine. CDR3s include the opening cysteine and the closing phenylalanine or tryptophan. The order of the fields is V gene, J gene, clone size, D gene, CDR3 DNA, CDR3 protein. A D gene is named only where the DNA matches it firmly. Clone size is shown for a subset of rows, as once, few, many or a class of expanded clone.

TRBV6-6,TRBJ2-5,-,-,TGTGCCAGCACCAGTCTTCAAGAGACCCAGTACTTC,CASTSLQETQYF
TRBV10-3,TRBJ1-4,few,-,TGTGCCATCAGTGACCCTACGACGGCGAATGAAAAACTGTTTTTT,CAISDPTTANEKLFF
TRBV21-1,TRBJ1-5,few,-,TGTGCCATACTTAGACAGGGTTGTAACAATCAGCCCCAGCATTTT,CAILRQGCNNQPQHF
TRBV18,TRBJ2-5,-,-,TGTGCCAGCTCAGTTCTGGAGCGGGAGACCCAGTACTTC,CASSVLERETQYF
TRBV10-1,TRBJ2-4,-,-,TGCGCCAGCAGTGAACCGAACGAAAACATTCAGTACTTC,CASSEPNENIQYF
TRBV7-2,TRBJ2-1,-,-,TGTGCCAGCAGCCACCGTGGGATCCAAGGCCCCTACAATGAGCAGTTCTTC,CASSHRGIQGPYNEQFF
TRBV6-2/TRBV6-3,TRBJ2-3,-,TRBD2,TGTGCCAGCAGTTACCCCCGGGAGGGCACCTACTACACAGATACGCAGTATTTT,CASSYPREGTYYTDTQYF
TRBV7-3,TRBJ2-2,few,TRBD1,TGTGCCAGCAGCTTAAAGGGGGCCCGAACCGGGGAGCTGTTTTTT,CASSLKGARTGELFF
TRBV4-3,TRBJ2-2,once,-,TGCGCCAGCAGCCCCCGGGTAGCATTAAACGGGGAGCTGTTTTTT,CASSPRVALNGELFF
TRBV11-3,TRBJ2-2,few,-,TGTGCCAGCAGCTTAGATCCCGGGGAGACCGGGGAGCTGTTTTTT,CASSLDPGETGELFF
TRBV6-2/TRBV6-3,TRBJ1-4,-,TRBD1,TGTGCCAGCACGACCCCCCGGGACAGGCTTAATGAAAAACTGTTTTTT,CASTTPRDRLNEKLFF
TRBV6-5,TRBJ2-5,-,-,TGTGCCAGCAGTTTCGAACCCTGGGGGGACAGAGAAGAGACCCAGTACTTC,CASSFEPWGDREETQYF
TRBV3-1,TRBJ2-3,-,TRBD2,TGTGCCAGCAGCCGACGGCTAGCGGGGGGCCTTTTCGTGGATACGCAGTATTTT,CASSRRLAGGLFVDTQYF
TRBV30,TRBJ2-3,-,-,TGTGCCTGGAGTCATACGGTAGCGTCAACAGATACGCAGTATTTT,CAWSHTVASTDTQYF
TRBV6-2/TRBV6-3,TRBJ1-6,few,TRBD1,TGTGCCAGCAGTCCCCCCCTGGGACAGGGCTTCTTTCGTTCACCCCTCCACTTT,CASSPPLGQGFFRSPLHF
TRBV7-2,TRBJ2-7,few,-,TGTGCCAGCAGCTTAGCGGTCTTGCACGAGCAGTACTTC,CASSLAVLHEQYF
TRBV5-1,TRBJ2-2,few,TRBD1,TGCGCCAGCAGACTAGTTGGGACAGGAGGAGGGGAGCTGTTTTTT,CASRLVGTGGGELFF
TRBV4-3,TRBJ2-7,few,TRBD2,TGCGCCAGCAGCCTAGGACTAGCGGGGGGCGGCGACGAGCAGTACTTC,CASSLGLAGGGDEQYF
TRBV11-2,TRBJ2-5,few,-,TGTGCCAGCAGCTTAGATCCGGCGGGCGGGACCCAGTACTTC,CASSLDPAGGTQYF
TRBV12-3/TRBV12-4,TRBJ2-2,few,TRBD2,TGTGCCAGCAGTTTCCACGGGGGGGGGATCGGGGAGCTGTTTTTT,CASSFHGGGIGELFF
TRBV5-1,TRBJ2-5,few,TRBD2,TGCGCCAGCAGCTGGGGGACTACCCAAGAGACCCAGTACTTC,CASSWGTTQETQYF
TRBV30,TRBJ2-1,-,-,TGTGCCTGGAGTCGAGGCGTACTAGTCCCGGGGGAGCAGTTCTTC,CAWSRGVLVPGEQFF
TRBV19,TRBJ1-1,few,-,TGTGCCAGTAGTCTCCGCGCGGGGGGCACTGAAGCTTTCTTT,CASSLRAGGTEAFF
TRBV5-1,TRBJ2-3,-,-,TGCGCCAGCAGCTTGGGAGGACCAAGCACAGATACGCAGTATTTT,CASSLGGPSTDTQYF
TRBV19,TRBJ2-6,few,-,TGTGCCTCGGGCCCCAGGGCTGGGGCCAACGTCCTGACTTTC,CASGPRAGANVLTF
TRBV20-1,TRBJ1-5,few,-,TGCAGTGCTAGGACCGGGATTACGGCCCAGCCCCAGCATTTT,CSARTGITAQPQHF
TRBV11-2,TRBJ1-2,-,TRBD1,TGTGCCAGCAGCTTAGTCGGGACAGGGGTAGGCTACACCTTC,CASSLVGTGVGYTF
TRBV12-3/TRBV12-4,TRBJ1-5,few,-,TGTGCCACCCAGGAGGGCAATCAGCCCCAGCATTTT,CATQEGNQPQHF
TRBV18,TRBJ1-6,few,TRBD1,TGTGCCAGCTCACCGCGCGGGACAGGGAGTAACTCACCCCTCCACTTT,CASSPRGTGSNSPLHF
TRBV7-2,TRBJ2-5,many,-,TGTGCCAGCAGCTTTCGCGGGGGCCACCAAGAGACCCAGTACTTC,CASSFRGGHQETQYF
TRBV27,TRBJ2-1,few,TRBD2,TGTGCCAGCAGTTTGGATACTAGCGGCGCCTACAATGAGCAGTTCTTC,CASSLDTSGAYNEQFF
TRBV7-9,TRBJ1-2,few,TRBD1,TGTGCCACCTTACAGGGGGCCGACTATGGCTACACCTTC,CATLQGADYGYTF
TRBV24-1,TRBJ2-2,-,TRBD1,TGTGCCACCAGAGCTAGGAGCGGGACAGGGGTGTCCGGGGAGCTGTTTTTT,CATRARSGTGVSGELFF